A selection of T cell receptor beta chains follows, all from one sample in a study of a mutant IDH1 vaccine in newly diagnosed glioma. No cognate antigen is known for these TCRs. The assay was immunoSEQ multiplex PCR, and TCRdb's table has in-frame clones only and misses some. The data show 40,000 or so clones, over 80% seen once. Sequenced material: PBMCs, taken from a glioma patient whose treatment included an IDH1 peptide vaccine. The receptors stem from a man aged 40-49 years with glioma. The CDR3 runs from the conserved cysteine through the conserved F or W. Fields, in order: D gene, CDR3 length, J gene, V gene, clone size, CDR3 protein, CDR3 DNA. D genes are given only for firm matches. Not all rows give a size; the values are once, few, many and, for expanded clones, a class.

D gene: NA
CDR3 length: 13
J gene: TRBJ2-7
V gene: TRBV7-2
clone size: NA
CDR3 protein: CASSLVETYEQYF
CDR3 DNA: TGTGCCAGCAGCTTAGTGGAGACCTACGAGCAGTACTTC

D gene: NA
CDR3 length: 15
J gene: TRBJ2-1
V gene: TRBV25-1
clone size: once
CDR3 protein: CASREAGTRYNEQFF
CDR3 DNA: TGTGCCAGCAGAGAGGCCGGGACTCGGTACAATGAGCAGTTCTTC

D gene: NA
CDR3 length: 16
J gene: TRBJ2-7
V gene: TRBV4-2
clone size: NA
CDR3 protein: CASSQDTAGRNYEQYF
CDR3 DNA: TGTGCCAGCAGCCAAGATACGGCAGGACGTAACTACGAGCAGTACTTC

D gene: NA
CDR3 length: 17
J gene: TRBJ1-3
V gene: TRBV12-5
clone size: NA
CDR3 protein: CASGLDEPGFVGNTIYF
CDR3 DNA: TGTGCTAGTGGTTTAGATGAACCGGGGTTTGTTGGAAACACCATATATTTT

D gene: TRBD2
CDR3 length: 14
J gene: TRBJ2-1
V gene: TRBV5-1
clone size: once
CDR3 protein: CASKRSGGYNEQFF
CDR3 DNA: TGCGCCAGCAAACGTTCGGGAGGATACAATGAGCAGTTCTTC

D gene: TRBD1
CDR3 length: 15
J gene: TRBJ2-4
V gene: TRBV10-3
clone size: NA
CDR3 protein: CAISEPRTGGGIQYF
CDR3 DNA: TGTGCCATCAGTGAGCCCAGGACAGGGGGCGGCATTCAGTACTTC

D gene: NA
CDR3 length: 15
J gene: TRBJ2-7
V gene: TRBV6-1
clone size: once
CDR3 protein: CASTSLGTFSYEQYF
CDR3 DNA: TGTGCCAGCACCTCCCTGGGGACTTTCTCCTACGAGCAGTACTTC

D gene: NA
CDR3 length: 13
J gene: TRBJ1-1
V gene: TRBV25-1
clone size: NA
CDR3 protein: CASSETMNTEAFF
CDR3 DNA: TGTGCCAGCAGTGAAACGATGAACACTGAAGCTTTCTTT

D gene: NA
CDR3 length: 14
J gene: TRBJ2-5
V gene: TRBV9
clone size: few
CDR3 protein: CASSEQGLRETQYF
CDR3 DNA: TGTGCCAGCAGCGAACAGGGTCTGAGAGAGACCCAGTACTTC

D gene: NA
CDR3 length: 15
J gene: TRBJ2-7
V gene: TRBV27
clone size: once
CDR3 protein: CASSPGPNPIYEQYF
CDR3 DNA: TGTGCCAGCAGTCCCGGGCCAAACCCCATCTACGAGCAGTACTTC

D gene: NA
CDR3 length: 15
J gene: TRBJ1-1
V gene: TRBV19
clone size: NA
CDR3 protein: CASSILWGERTEAFF
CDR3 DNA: TGTGCCAGTAGTATACTCTGGGGTGAAAGGACTGAAGCTTTCTTT

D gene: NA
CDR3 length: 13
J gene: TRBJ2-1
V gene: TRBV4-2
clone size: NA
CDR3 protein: CASSQDLNNEQFF
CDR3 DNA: TGTGCCAGCAGCCAAGATCTAAACAATGAGCAGTTCTTC

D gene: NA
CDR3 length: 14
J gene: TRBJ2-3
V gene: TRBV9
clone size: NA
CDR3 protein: CASSGGRFTDTQYF
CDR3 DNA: TGTGCCAGCAGCGGGGGCAGGTTCACAGATACGCAGTATTTT

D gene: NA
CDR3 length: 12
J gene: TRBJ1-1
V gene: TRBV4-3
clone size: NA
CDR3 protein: CASSHNQLEAFF
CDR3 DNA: TGCGCCAGCAGCCATAACCAACTTGAAGCTTTCTTT

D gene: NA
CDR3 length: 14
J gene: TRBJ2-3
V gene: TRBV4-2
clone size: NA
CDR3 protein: CASSQGRGGDTQYF
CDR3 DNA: TGTGCCAGCAGCCAAGGGCGGGGCGGGGATACGCAGTATTTT

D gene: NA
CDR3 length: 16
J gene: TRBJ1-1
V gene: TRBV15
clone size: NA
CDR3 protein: CATSRGAGITGTEAFF
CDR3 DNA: TGTGCCACCAGCAGAGGAGCCGGGATCACGGGGACTGAAGCTTTCTTT

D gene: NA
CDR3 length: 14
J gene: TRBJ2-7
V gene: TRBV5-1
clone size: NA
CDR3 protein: CASSGLSAVHEQYF
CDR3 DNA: TGCGCCAGCAGCGGGCTTAGCGCAGTCCACGAGCAGTACTTC

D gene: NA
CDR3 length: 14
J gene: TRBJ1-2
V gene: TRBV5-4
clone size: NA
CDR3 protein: CASSLIQGNYGYTF
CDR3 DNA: TGTGCCAGCAGCCTAATACAGGGTAACTATGGCTACACCTTC

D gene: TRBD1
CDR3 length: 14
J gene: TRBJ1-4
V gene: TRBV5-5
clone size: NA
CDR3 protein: CASSLGTGGEKLFF
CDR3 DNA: TGTGCCAGCAGCTTGGGGACAGGGGGCGAAAAACTGTTTTTT

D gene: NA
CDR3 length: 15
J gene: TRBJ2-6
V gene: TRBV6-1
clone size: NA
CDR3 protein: CASSEARSGANVLTF
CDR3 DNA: TGTGCCAGCAGTGAAGCCCGCTCTGGGGCCAACGTCCTGACTTTC

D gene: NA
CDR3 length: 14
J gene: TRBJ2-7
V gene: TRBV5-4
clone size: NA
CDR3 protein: CASRTEISSYEQYF
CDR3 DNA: TGTGCCAGCAGGACGGAAATCAGCTCCTACGAGCAGTACTTC

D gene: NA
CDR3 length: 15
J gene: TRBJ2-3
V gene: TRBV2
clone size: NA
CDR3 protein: CASSEGGTSTDTQYF
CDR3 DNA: TGTGCCAGCAGTGAAGGGGGTACTAGCACAGATACGCAGTATTTT

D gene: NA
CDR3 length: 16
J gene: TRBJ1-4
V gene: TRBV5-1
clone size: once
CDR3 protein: CASSLAYGGVAEKLFF
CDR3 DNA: TGCGCCAGCAGCTTGGCCTATGGAGGGGTGGCCGAAAAACTGTTTTTT

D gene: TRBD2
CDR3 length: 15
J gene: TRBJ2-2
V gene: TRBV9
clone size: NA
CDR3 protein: CASPRTSVNTGELFF
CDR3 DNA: TGTGCCAGCCCCAGGACTAGCGTCAACACCGGGGAGCTGTTTTTT

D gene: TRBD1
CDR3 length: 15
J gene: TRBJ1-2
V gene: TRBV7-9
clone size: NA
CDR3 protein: CASSRPGQGAAGYTF
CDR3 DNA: TGTGCCAGCAGCAGACCGGGACAGGGGGCCGCTGGCTACACCTTC

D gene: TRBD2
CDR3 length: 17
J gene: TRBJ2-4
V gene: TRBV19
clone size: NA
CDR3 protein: CASSTRLAEGDKNIQYF
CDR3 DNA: TGTGCCAGTAGTACCAGACTAGCGGAGGGTGACAAAAACATTCAGTACTTC

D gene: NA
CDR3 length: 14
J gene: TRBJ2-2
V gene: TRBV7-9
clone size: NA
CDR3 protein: CASSPDSNTGELFF
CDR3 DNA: TGTGCCAGCAGCCCGGACTCTAACACCGGGGAGCTGTTTTTT

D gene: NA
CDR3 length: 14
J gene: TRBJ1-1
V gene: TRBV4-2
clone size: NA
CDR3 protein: CASSQVDTNTEAFF
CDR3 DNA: TGTGCCAGCAGCCAAGTAGACACGAACACTGAAGCTTTCTTT

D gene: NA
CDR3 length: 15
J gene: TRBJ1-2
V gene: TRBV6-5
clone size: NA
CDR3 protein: CASSRNRNTNYGYTF
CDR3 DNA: TGTGCCAGCAGTAGGAACAGGAACACTAACTATGGCTACACCTTC

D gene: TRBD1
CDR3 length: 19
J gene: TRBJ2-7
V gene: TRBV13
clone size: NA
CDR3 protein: CASSSRRQGEWRESNEQYF
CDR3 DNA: TGTGCCAGCAGCTCCCGACGACAGGGGGAATGGCGGGAGTCTAACGAGCAGTACTTC

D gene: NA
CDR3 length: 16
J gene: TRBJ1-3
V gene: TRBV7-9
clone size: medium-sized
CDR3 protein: CASSFGLGASGNTIYF
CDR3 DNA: TGTGCCAGCAGCTTCGGACTGGGAGCCTCTGGAAACACCATATATTTT

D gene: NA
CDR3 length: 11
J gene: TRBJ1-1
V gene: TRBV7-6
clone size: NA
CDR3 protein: CASSLVNEAFF
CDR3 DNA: TGTGCCAGCAGCTTAGTAAATGAAGCTTTCTTT

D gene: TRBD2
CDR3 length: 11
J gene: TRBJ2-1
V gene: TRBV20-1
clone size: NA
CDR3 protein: CSAPQREKQFF
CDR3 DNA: TGCAGTGCTCCTCAGCGGGAGAAGCAGTTCTTC

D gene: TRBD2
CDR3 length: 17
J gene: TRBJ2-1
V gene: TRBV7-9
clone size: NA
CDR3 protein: CASSSPRAGDTYNEQFF
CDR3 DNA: TGTGCCAGCAGCTCCCCTCGTGCGGGAGACACCTACAATGAGCAGTTCTTC

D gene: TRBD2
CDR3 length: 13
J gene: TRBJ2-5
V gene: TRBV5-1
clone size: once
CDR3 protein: CASRGGFQETQYF
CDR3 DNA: TGCGCCAGCAGGGGGGGGTTTCAAGAGACCCAGTACTTC

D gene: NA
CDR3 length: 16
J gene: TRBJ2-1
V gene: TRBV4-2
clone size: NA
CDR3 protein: CASSPRYPTGYNEQFF
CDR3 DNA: TGTGCCAGCAGCCCCAGATACCCTACCGGATACAATGAGCAGTTCTTC

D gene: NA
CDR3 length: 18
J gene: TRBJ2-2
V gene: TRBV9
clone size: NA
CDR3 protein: CASSVDPEPRGNTGELFF
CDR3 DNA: TGTGCCAGCAGCGTAGATCCAGAGCCCAGGGGAAACACCGGGGAGCTGTTTTTT

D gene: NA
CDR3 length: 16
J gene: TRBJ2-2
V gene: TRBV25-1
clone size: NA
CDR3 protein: CASSELLNFASGELFF
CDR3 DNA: TGTGCCAGCAGTGAATTGTTAAATTTTGCGTCCGGGGAGCTGTTTTTT

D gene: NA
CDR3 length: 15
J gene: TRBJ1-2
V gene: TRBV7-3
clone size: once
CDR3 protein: CASSLEGGLNYGYTF
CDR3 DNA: TGTGCCAGCAGCTTAGAAGGGGGACTTAACTATGGCTACACCTTC

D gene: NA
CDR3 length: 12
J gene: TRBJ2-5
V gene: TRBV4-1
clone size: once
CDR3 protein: CASSRNQETQYF
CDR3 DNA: TGCGCCAGCAGCCGTAACCAAGAGACCCAGTACTTC

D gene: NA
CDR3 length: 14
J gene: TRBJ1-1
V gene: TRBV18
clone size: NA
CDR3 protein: CASSPLGGGTEAFF
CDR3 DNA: TGTGCCAGCTCACCACTCGGGGGTGGCACTGAAGCTTTCTTT

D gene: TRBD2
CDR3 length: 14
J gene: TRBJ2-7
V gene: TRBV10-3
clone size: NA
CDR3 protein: CATRTSGTSYEQYF
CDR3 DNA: TGTGCCACCCGGACTAGCGGGACCTCCTACGAGCAGTACTTC

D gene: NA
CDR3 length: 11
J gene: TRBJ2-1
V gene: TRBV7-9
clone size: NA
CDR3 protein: CASSFRAEQFF
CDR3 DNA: TGTGCCAGCAGCTTCCGGGCAGAGCAGTTCTTC

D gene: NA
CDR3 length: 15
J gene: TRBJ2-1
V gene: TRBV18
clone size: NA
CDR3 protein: CASSPRGEYYNEQFF
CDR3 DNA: TGTGCCAGCTCACCTAGGGGGGAGTATTACAATGAGCAGTTCTTC

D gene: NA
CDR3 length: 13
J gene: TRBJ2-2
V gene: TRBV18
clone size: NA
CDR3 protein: CASSPQAPGELFF
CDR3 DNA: TGTGCCAGCTCACCACAGGCACCCGGGGAGCTGTTTTTT

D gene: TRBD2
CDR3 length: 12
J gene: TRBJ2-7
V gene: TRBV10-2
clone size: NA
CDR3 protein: CASSGLGREQYF
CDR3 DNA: TGCGCCAGCTCGGGACTAGGACGCGAGCAGTACTTC

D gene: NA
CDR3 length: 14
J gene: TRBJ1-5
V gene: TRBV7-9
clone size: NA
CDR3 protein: CASSSGWGNQPQHF
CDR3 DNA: TGTGCCAGCAGTTCAGGGTGGGGCAATCAGCCCCAGCATTTT